These 31 T cell receptor beta chains originate from one sample sequenced in a study of identical twins. TCRdb recomputed calls from the 5' RACE reads with MiXCR, one row per CDR3 protein. The sample yields some 790,000 distinct CDR3 sequences, around a sixth seen once. This sample also appeared in a second study, on T cells expressing NK-cell markers.

Specimen: PBMCs. All receptors derive from a woman aged 18-29 years in good health.

V gene TRBV20-1 combines with J gene TRBJ1-6; 9 nucleotides align to TRBD1. Per germline, CDR1 DFQATT and CDR2 SNEGSKA (reference sequence). Unmatched junction bases numbered 5, after V lost 3 bases and J lost 8 bases. The CDR3 is made up of 14 amino acids. For the CDR3, the DNA is TGCAGTGCTAGGAACAGGGGGCTGGATTCACCCCTCCACTTT. Translated: CSARNRGLDSPLHF.

V and J are TRBV20-1 and TRBJ2-7, with 10 bases aligning to TRBD1. CDR3 length: 13 residues. V lost 6 bases and J lost 2; bases outside the gene matches: 4. The germline V gene has CDR1 DFQATT and CDR2 SNEGSKA (reference sequence). The DNA for the CDR3 is TGCAGTGCGGGACAGGGGATCACCTACGAGCAGTACTTC. Protein sequence: CSAGQGITYEQYF.

This clonotype was seen repeatedly, ten times or more. The V gene is TRBV12-3 or TRBV12-4, the J gene TRBJ2-7; 12 nucleotides agree with TRBD1. The CDR3 covers 15 residues. V trimming: 3 bases; J trimming: 7 bases; junction bases outside the gene matches: 7. CDR3 amino acids: CASSFGTGGSFEQYF. As DNA, the CDR3 is TGTGCCAGCAGTTTTGGGACAGGGGGCAGTTTTGAGCAGTACTTC.

There are a few counts of this clonotype. The J gene is TRBJ2-7, the V gene TRBV7-9; 9 bases are shared with TRBD2. The V gene's germline CDR1 is SEHNR and CDR2 FQNEAQ (reference sequence). The J segment lost 6 bases and the V segment lost 1 base, leaving 4 bases of the junction unmatched. CDR3 size: 14 residues. The CDR3 DNA follows: TGTGCCAGCAGCTTAGAGGGACTAGCTTTCGAGCAGTACTTC. Encoded protein: CASSLEGLAFEQYF.

The chain's CDR3 is CASSLEWGSAPYF. As DNA, the CDR3 is TGTGCCAGCAGCTTAGAGTGGGGGTCCGCGCCGTACTTC. The chain is built from TRBV11-2 and TRBJ2-7; tentatively, D is TRBD1 or TRBD2 (5 bases each). Germline assignment: CDR1 SGHAT and CDR2 FQNNGV. The CDR3 contains 13 residues. Trimming shortened V by 0 bases and J by 12 bases, and 15 bases separated the two germline ends.

For this clonotype: This may be a read error: a much more frequent sequence differs by one nucleotide. The chain employs TRBV27 and TRBJ2-7; D is possibly TRBD1 or TRBD2 (5 bases each). Germline values: CDR1 MNHEY, CDR2 SMNVEV (reference sequence). V lost 1 base to trimming and J lost 5 bases, with 6 bases between them. The CDR3 spans 12 residues. The CDR3 DNA is TGTGCCAGCAGTTTATTGGGGGACGAGCAGTACTTC. Amino acids: CASSLLGDEQYF.

Details on this clonotype: A much larger clone sits a single nucleotide away, making a read error possible. This sequence joins TRBV7-9 and TRBJ2-7; TRBD1 agrees at 7 bases. Trimming removed 6 bases from V and 2 bases from J; junction bases left unmatched: 1. CDR1 and CDR2 from the germline V gene are SEHNR and FQNEAQ (reference sequence). The CDR3 totals 12 residues. The CDR3 bases are TGTGCCAGCAGGGGACAGACCTACGAGCAGTACTTC. It yields the protein CASRGQTYEQYF. Complete variable domain (other parts from reference TRBV7-9 and TRBJ2-7): DTGVSQNPRHKITKRGQNVTFRCDPISEHNRLYWYRQTLGQGPEFLTYFQNEAQLEKSRLLSDRFSAERPKGSFSTLEIQRTEQGDSAMYLCASRGQTYEQYFGPGTRLTVT.

The V call is TRBV12-3 or TRBV12-4, the J call TRBJ2-1, with 12 bases that match TRBD2. CDR3 length equals 15 residues. V lost 5 bases to trimming and J lost 8 bases; unmatched junction nucleotides: 7. The CDR3 protein is CASSPGLAGSHEQFF. The DNA of the CDR3 is TGTGCCAGCAGTCCAGGACTAGCGGGGAGTCATGAGCAGTTCTTC.

The chain links TRBV20-1 to TRBJ2-7; 10 bases line up with TRBD2. The germline CDR1 and CDR2 sequences are DFQATT and SNEGSKA (reference sequence). CDR3 length: 15 residues. V shed 6 bases and J 1 base; nucleotides not matched to a gene: 9. In DNA form, the CDR3 reads TGCAGTGCGGTACAGCGGGAGGGCCCATCCTACGAGCAGTACTTC. It encodes CSAVQREGPSYEQYF.

The chain couples TRBV5-1 to TRBJ1-6, with a tentative D call TRBD1 (5 bases). Germline CDR1 SGHRS, CDR2 YFSETQ. There are 14 residues in the CDR3. Trimming took off 1 base at V and 6 bases at J, with 8 bases between the two ends. Here the CDR3 reads CASSLPGFNSPLHF. The CDR3 nucleotides read TGCGCCAGCAGCTTGCCAGGGTTTAATTCACCCCTCCACTTT.

The genes are TRBV3-1 and TRBJ2-7; 7 nucleotides match TRBD1. CDR3 length: 16 residues. Germline lookup yields CDR1 LGHDT and CDR2 YNNKEL (reference sequence). The trim removed 0 bases at V and 2 bases at J, leaving 7 bases unmatched. The CDR3 DNA sequence: TGTGCCAGCAGCCAAGATCTCCACGACAGGGCCTACGAGCAGTACTTC. This translates into CASSQDLHDRAYEQYF.

The J gene is TRBJ1-2, the V gene TRBV7-9; TRBD1 might be the D (6 bases). The germline CDR1 and CDR2 sequences are SEHNR and FQNEAQ (reference sequence). This CDR3 spans 15 amino acids. Between the trimmed V and J ends, which lost 0 bases and 4 bases, there was a span of 12 bases. The CDR3: CASSLALPQGYGYTF. Written as DNA, the CDR3 is TGTGCCAGCAGCTTAGCGCTCCCACAGGGCTATGGCTACACCTTC.

J is TRBJ2-1 and V is TRBV14; D gene ambiguous. The V end lost 1 base, the J end lost 9 bases, and 7 bases lay between the germline ends. The CDR3 runs to 12 residues. CDR1 and CDR2 (germline): SGHDN, FVKESK. The CDR3 coding sequence is TGTGCCAGCAGCCAAGGACACGGTGAGCAGTTCTTC. Encoded protein: CASSQGHGEQFF.

The V call is TRBV12-3 or TRBV12-4, the J call TRBJ1-2; possible D gene TRBD1, 5 bases. This CDR3 is built from 14 residues. Trimming cost V 4 bases and J 5 bases, with 14 bases left between them. For the CDR3, the DNA is TGTGCCAGCAGTTCGACCGCCGAGGGGTATGGCTACACCTTC. Its protein product is CASSSTAEGYGYTF.

The chain has TRBV12-3 or TRBV12-4 and TRBJ2-1; 12 bases are shared with TRBD2. The length of the CDR3 is 14 residues. Unmatched junction bases numbered 7, after V lost 7 bases and J lost 9 bases. The CDR3 reads CASTPSGGAVEQFF. The CDR3 DNA reads as TGTGCCAGCACCCCTAGCGGGGGGGCCGTTGAGCAGTTCTTC.

V and J are TRBV10-2 and TRBJ2-5; 7 bases fit TRBD2. CDR3 length equals 16 residues. Unmatched junction bases numbered 20, after V lost 8 bases and J lost 8 bases. Germline V lookup: CDR1 WSHSY, CDR2 SAAADI. The CDR3 nucleotides read TGCGCCAGCCATCCAGTGGGAGGGAGACTTAACAGTACCCAGTACTTC. The encoded protein is CASHPVGGRLNSTQYF.

The rearrangement links TRBV6-1 to TRBJ2-1, with 15 bases matching TRBD2. CDR1 and CDR2 (germline): MNHNS, SASEGT. The CDR3 is 17 amino acids. V was pared by 0 bases and J by 8 bases, with 5 bases of the junction left unmatched. The CDR3 sequence: CASSEAPGLAGGDEQFF. CDR3 DNA sequence: TGTGCCAGCAGTGAAGCTCCGGGACTAGCGGGAGGAGATGAGCAGTTCTTC.

The table lists this clonotype with a few counts. CDR3 region: CASSQRSGETQYF. The CDR3 DNA is TGTGCCAGCAGCCAAAGGTCAGGGGAGACCCAGTACTTC. The gene calls are TRBV3-1 and TRBJ2-5; D is perhaps TRBD1 (5 bases). In germline, CDR1 is LGHDT, CDR2 YNNKEL (reference sequence). This CDR3 region has 13 residues. The V end lost 2 bases, the J end lost 5 bases, and 9 bases lay between the germline ends.

This clonotype turned up a few times. The rearrangement links TRBV10-2 to TRBJ1-4, with D possibly matching TRBD1 (5 bases). V lost 6 bases, J lost 8 bases, and 19 bases lay in between. This CDR3 comprises 15 residues. Germline V gene data show CDR1 as WSHSY and CDR2 as SAAADI. The CDR3 region has the DNA TGCGCCAGCAGCGCCTTAAGGGGTCTGAAGGAAAAACTGTTTTTT. Its translation is CASSALRGLKEKLFF.

The chain carries TRBV5-1 and TRBJ2-1; TRBD2 is a possible D gene (7 bases). Trimming stripped 4 bases from V and 2 bases from J, with 16 bases between. Germline-derived CDR1 and CDR2 are SGHRS and YFSETQ. The CDR3 sequence is 16 residues long. In DNA form, the CDR3 reads TGCGCCAGCAGCCGCCTAGGGGGGGGCCCCTACAATGAGCAGTTCTTC. The encoded protein is CASSRLGGGPYNEQFF.

This clonotype was detected only a few times. V is TRBV18 and J is TRBJ2-3; D possibly uses TRBD1 or TRBD2 (5 bases each). The CDR3 consists of 16 residues. The germline V gene has CDR1 KGHSH and CDR2 LQKENI. V gave up 2 bases and J gave up 6 bases, with 18 bases separating them. DNA for the CDR3: TGTGCCAGCTCACCAATTCTCGGGTCTGGGACGGATACGCAGTATTTT. As protein: CASSPILGSGTDTQYF.

This clonotype was counted a few times. The chain recombines TRBV19 with TRBJ2-1; no clear D gene. The germline gives CDR1 LNHDA, CDR2 SQIVND (reference sequence). This CDR3 comprises 11 residues. V was cut by 9 bases and J by 7 bases, with 10 bases left in between. Here the CDR3 reads CASLSSNEQFF. Here the CDR3 DNA reads TGTGCCAGCCTATCATCAAATGAGCAGTTCTTC.

There are a few counts of this clonotype. The CDR3 region is CSANPMSGSSTDTQYF. The CDR3 DNA is TGCAGTGCTAACCCCATGAGCGGGAGTAGCACAGATACGCAGTATTTT. The rearrangement uses TRBV20-1 and TRBJ2-3; TRBD2 matches 8 bases. Looked up from germline, CDR1 is DFQATT and CDR2 is SNEGSKA (reference sequence). V trimming: 4 bases; J trimming: 0 bases; junction bases outside the gene matches: 9. The CDR3 sequence is 16 residues long.

The chain has TRBV29-1 and TRBJ2-3; D gene unclear. This CDR3 contains 10 residues. V shed 6 bases and J shed 7 bases, with 8 bases lying between them. The V gene's germline CDR1 is SQVTM and CDR2 ANQGSEA. CDR3 DNA sequence: TGCAGCGTCCTCACGTATACGCAGTATTTT. Translating it yields CSVLTYTQYF.

The J gene is TRBJ1-2, the V gene TRBV5-1, with unresolved D. Germline V gives CDR1 SGHRS, CDR2 YFSETQ. This CDR3 is 14 amino acids long. Trimming pared 4 bases from V and 4 bases from J, leaving 14 bases between. DNA for the CDR3: TGCGCCAGCAGCCCTTGGCACGGACCCTATGGCTACACCTTC. It specifies CASSPWHGPYGYTF. The full variable domain, completed using reference TRBV5-1 and TRBJ1-2, is KAGVTQTPRYLIKTRGQQVTLSCSPISGHRSVSWYQQTPGQGLQFLFEYFSETQRNKGNFPGRFSGRQFSNSRSEMNVSTLELGDSALYLCASSPWHGPYGYTFGSGTRLTVV.

Only a few counts were recorded for this clonotype. CDR3 sequence reads: CSARDRIQETQYF. In DNA form, the CDR3 reads TGCAGCGCCCGGGACAGAATACAAGAGACCCAGTACTTC. The chain is built from TRBV29-1 and TRBJ2-5; 7 nucleotides align to TRBD1. This CDR3 region has 13 residues. In germline, CDR1 is SQVTM, CDR2 ANQGSEA. V was pared by 7 bases and J by 2 bases, with 7 bases of the junction left unmatched.

V is TRBV14 and J is TRBJ2-7; perhaps D is TRBD1 or TRBD2 (7 bases each). The CDR3 loop spans 13 amino acids. V lost 4 bases, J lost 5 bases, and 12 bases lay in between. CDR1 is SGHDN and CDR2 is FVKESK in the germline V gene. CDR3 loop: CASSRQGGNEQYF. In DNA, the CDR3 is TGTGCCAGCAGCCGACAGGGAGGGAACGAGCAGTACTTC. The full variable domain, in which reference TRBV14 and TRBJ2-7 provide the parts outside the CDR3, is EAGVTQFPSHSVIEKGQTVTLRCDPISGHDNLYWYRRVMGKEIKFLLHFVKESKQDESGMPNNRFLAERTGGTYSTLKVQPAELEDSGVYFCASSRQGGNEQYFGPGTRLTVT.

This CDR3 is CASSLRGGLSSYNEQFF. The CDR3 nucleotides are TGCGCCAGCAGCTTGAGGGGCGGACTGAGCTCCTACAATGAGCAGTTCTTC. This rearrangement joins TRBV5-1 to TRBJ2-1; D is possibly TRBD1 or TRBD2 (5 bases each). The germline V and J ends were trimmed by 1 base and 0 bases, with 14 bases remaining between them. CDR1 is SGHRS and CDR2 is YFSETQ in the germline V gene. This CDR3 has 17 residues.

This clonotype was found a few times. The V gene is TRBV10-3, the J gene TRBJ2-1; D remains unclear. Germline-derived CDR1 and CDR2 are ENHRY and SYGVKD. Trimming left V 10 bases short and J 11 bases short, with 15 bases between. The CDR3 is made up of 11 amino acids. CDR3 loop: CATSNLGQQFF. DNA for the CDR3: TGTGCCACCTCTAACCTTGGGCAGCAGTTCTTC.

This chain joins TRBV12-3 or TRBV12-4 and TRBJ2-1; D remains ambiguous. The CDR3 has 15 residues. Trimming left V 6 bases short and J 2 bases short, with 14 bases between. Here the CDR3 DNA reads TGTGCCAGCAGCTCCTCCGTCTTCACCTACAATGAGCAGTTCTTC. This translates into CASSSSVFTYNEQFF.

The V call is TRBV7-8, the J call TRBJ2-7, with D possibly TRBD2 on 6 matching bases. This CDR3 has 18 amino acids. V lost 0 bases and J lost 4, with 22 bases in between. The germline V gene encodes CDR1 SGHVS and CDR2 FQNEAQ. The CDR3 loop is CASSLAGSGLARVYEQYF. The CDR3 nucleotides read TGTGCCAGCAGCTTAGCTGGATCCGGGCTAGCGCGTGTTTACGAGCAGTACTTC.